This entry lists 21 T cell receptor beta chains sequenced from one sample in a study of cytomegalovirus exposure and HLA in healthy donors. Vbeta (60) and Jbeta (13) primers were used in the PCR. Only in-frame clones appear in the TCRdb table, and some are missing; sequencing was by immunoSEQ multiplex PCR. The data include some 150,000 clones; the top ten clones carry over 2%. The source material was PBMCs. The receptor source for this set is a woman in her late teens or twenties in good health and CMV-seronegative.

The chain has TRBV2 and TRBJ1-5; tentatively, D is TRBD1 (6 bases). CDR3 length: 15 residues. V was trimmed by 6 bases and J by 4 bases, leaving 16 bases between them. The germline V gene has CDR1 SNHLY and CDR2 FYNNEI. As DNA, the CDR3 is TGTGCCAGCAGCCCTGGGGGGGGGCCGAATCAGCCCCAGCATTTT. This gives the protein CASSPGGGPNQPQHF.

The gene calls are TRBV14 and TRBJ2-5; D is possibly TRBD1 (5 bases). V was clipped by 0 bases and J by 4 bases, with 9 bases between them. The CDR3 extends over 14 amino acids. Germline V gives CDR1 SGHDN, CDR2 FVKESK. CDR3 amino acids: CASSQDLTVETQYF. The DNA for the CDR3 is TGTGCCAGCAGCCAAGATCTGACAGTAGAGACCCAGTACTTC. The full variable domain, rest sourced from reference TRBV14 and TRBJ2-5, is EAGVTQFPSHSVIEKGQTVTLRCDPISGHDNLYWYRRVMGKEIKFLLHFVKESKQDESGMPNNRFLAERTGGTYSTLKVQPAELEDSGVYFCASSQDLTVETQYFGPGTRLLVL.

J is TRBJ2-2 and V is TRBV27, with D unclear. V was trimmed by 2 bases and J by 4 bases, leaving 11 bases between them. The length of the CDR3 is 15 residues. Germline V gene data show CDR1 as MNHEY and CDR2 as SMNVEV (reference sequence). As DNA, the CDR3 is TGTGCCAGCAGTTTAGGCGGTCGGAGCACCGGGGAGCTGTTTTTT. Its protein is CASSLGGRSTGELFF.

The genes are TRBV30 and TRBJ2-1; 10 bases agree with TRBD2. This CDR3 is built from 14 residues. V was clipped by 5 bases and J by 4 bases; unmatched bases: 5. CDR1 and CDR2 from the germline V gene are GTSNPN and SVGIG (reference sequence). DNA for the CDR3: TGTGCCTGGTCAGCGGGAGGGCCGTACAATGAGCAGTTCTTC. It yields the protein CAWSAGGPYNEQFF. The whole variable domain, remainder taken from reference TRBV30 and TRBJ2-1, is SQTIHQWPATLVQPVGSPLSLECTVEGTSNPNLYWYRQAAGRGLQLLFYSVGIGQISSEVPQNLSASRPQDRQFILSSKKLLLSDSGFYLCAWSAGGPYNEQFFGPGTRLTVL.

The chain joins TRBV6-1 to TRBJ2-7; 9 bases match TRBD1. The CDR3 totals 15 residues. The trim removed 3 bases at V and 2 bases at J, leaving 5 bases unmatched. Germline V CDR1 and CDR2: MNHNS, SASEGT. CDR3 amino acids: CASSEYGQGTYEQYV. CDR3 coding DNA: TGTGCCAGCAGTGAGTACGGACAGGGGACCTACGAGCAGTACGTC.

This chain joins TRBV4-1 and TRBJ2-2, with a weak D call TRBD2 (6 bases). Trimming removed 0 bases from V and 1 base from J, with 9 bases in between. Germline V gives CDR1 MGHRA, CDR2 YSYEKL. This CDR3 is built from 16 residues. CDR3: CASSQEWRGNTGELFF. DNA for the CDR3: TGCGCCAGCAGCCAAGAATGGCGGGGGAACACCGGGGAGCTGTTTTTT.

V and J are TRBV5-5 and TRBJ2-7; a weak D match, TRBD2 (6 bases). This CDR3 has 16 residues. Germline V gene sequence: CDR1 SGHKS, CDR2 YYEKEE (reference sequence). The ends were cut back, 0 bases at V and 0 bases at J, with 13 bases in the middle. The DNA for the CDR3 is TGTGCCAGCAGCTTGGTAACGGGGGATAGCTCCTACGAGCAGTACGTC. This translates into CASSLVTGDSSYEQYV.

The rearrangement joins TRBV6-1 to TRBJ2-1, with 12 bases lining up with TRBD2. The CDR3 is made up of 15 amino acids. CDR1 and CDR2 (germline): MNHNS, SASEGT. The V segment lost 7 bases and the J segment 3 bases; nucleotides outside the gene matches: 4. This CDR3 is CASTAGLAGYNEQFF. The CDR3 DNA follows: TGTGCCAGCACCGCGGGACTAGCGGGCTACAATGAGCAGTTCTTC.

The chain combines TRBV5-1 with TRBJ1-2, with 9 bases matching TRBD1. Per germline, CDR1 SGHRS and CDR2 YFSETQ. The CDR3 consists of 14 residues. With V trimmed by 4 bases and J by 6 bases, 7 bases remained unmatched. Here the CDR3 reads CASSLRQGENGYTF. CDR3 in DNA: TGCGCCAGCAGCCTTCGACAGGGGGAGAATGGCTACACCTTC.

This chain uses TRBV2 with TRBJ1-5; TRBD1 matches at 11 bases. J lost 6 bases, V lost 5 bases, and 6 bases had no gene match. CDR1 is SNHLY and CDR2 is FYNNEI in the germline V gene. The CDR3 totals 15 residues. The CDR3 here is CASSSGQGAGQPQHF. In DNA, the CDR3 is TGTGCCAGCAGTTCTGGACAGGGGGCAGGTCAGCCCCAGCATTTT.

The rearrangement joins TRBV4-3 to TRBJ1-1, with unresolved D. CDR1 LGHNA and CDR2 YSLEER come from the germline V gene. The CDR3 contains 17 residues. V lost 1 base and J lost 0, with 15 bases in between. CDR3 loop: CASSQARSGLLNTEAFF. CDR3 nucleotide sequence: TGCGCCAGCAGCCAAGCACGGTCCGGACTGCTGAACACTGAAGCTTTCTTT.

The chain recombines TRBV5-4 with TRBJ2-2, with a weak D call TRBD1 (6 bases). The germline V gene encodes CDR1 SGHNT and CDR2 YYREEE (reference sequence). The CDR3 consists of 15 residues. The V end was cut by 6 bases, the J end by 0 bases, with 12 bases between. Written as DNA, the CDR3 is TGTGCCAGCAACTCACAGGGCACGAACACCGGGGAGCTGTTTTTT. This gives the protein CASNSQGTNTGELFF.

The V and J genes are TRBV10-3 and TRBJ2-1; tentative D call: TRBD2 (6 bases). Germline lookup yields CDR1 ENHRY and CDR2 SYGVKD. V gave up 5 bases and J gave up 8 bases, with 19 bases separating them. This CDR3 region has 15 residues. As DNA, the CDR3 is TGTGCCATCAGTTTACGAGGCGGGATGATCGATGAGCAGTTCTTC. Translating it yields CAISLRGGMIDEQFF.

DNA for the CDR3: TGTGCCAGTCTCGGACAGGGTGAAGGAAACACCATATATTTT. It specifies CASLGQGEGNTIYF. The chain is built from TRBV19 and TRBJ1-3; TRBD1 matches at 8 bases. The V gene's germline CDR1 is LNHDA and CDR2 SQIVND (reference sequence). The CDR3 is 14 amino acids. Trimming at V came to 8 bases and at J to 4 bases, leaving 7 bases not matched to a gene.

J is TRBJ2-3 and V is TRBV7-2; 9 bases agree with TRBD1. The CDR3 runs 16 residues. Germline CDR1 and CDR2: SGHTA and FQGNSA. V lost 1 base, J lost 3 bases, and 5 bases stayed unmatched. The CDR3 DNA sequence: TGTGCCAGCAGCTTAGGGGGGACAGGGTCGACAGATACGCAGTATTTT. It translates to CASSLGGTGSTDTQYF.

The chain employs TRBV6-1 and TRBJ2-2, with 7 bases aligning to TRBD1. This CDR3 has 14 amino acids. Looked up from germline, CDR1 is MNHNS and CDR2 is SASEGT. J lost 4 bases, V lost 4 bases, and 3 bases had no gene match. The CDR3, as DNA: TGTGCCAGCAGTGGGGGACAGTTCACCGGGGAGCTGTTTTTT. It yields the protein CASSGGQFTGELFF.

This rearrangement joins TRBV6-6 to TRBJ2-1; 7 bases map to TRBD1. Germline V gene lookup returns CDR1 MNHNY and CDR2 SVGAGI (reference sequence). Trimming removed 6 bases from V and 4 bases from J; junction bases left unmatched: 9. The CDR3 length is 15 residues. This CDR3 reads CASSSGTVQYNEQFF. The CDR3 region has the DNA TGTGCCAGCAGCTCCGGGACAGTTCAATACAATGAGCAGTTCTTC.

The V and J genes are TRBV7-9 and TRBJ2-1, with TRBD1 identical over 10 bases. Germline V gives CDR1 SEHNR, CDR2 FQNEAQ (reference sequence). The CDR3 extends over 14 amino acids. V lost 4 bases, J lost 7 bases, and 4 bases stayed unmatched. The CDR3 loop is CASSWDRGLNEQFF. The CDR3 DNA is TGTGCCAGCAGCTGGGACAGGGGCTTAAATGAGCAGTTCTTC.

The J gene is TRBJ1-1, the V gene TRBV18, with D possibly being TRBD1 (6 bases). The CDR3 loop spans 16 amino acids. Germline CDR1 reads KGHSH; CDR2 reads LQKENI. Trimming removed 1 base at V and 1 base at J, with 13 bases between. The CDR3 here is CASSPLSGAENTEAFF. Written as DNA, the CDR3 is TGTGCCAGCTCACCACTGTCAGGGGCGGAGAACACTGAAGCTTTCTTT.

This chain links TRBV6-1 with TRBJ2-7; D gene unclear. Germline loops: CDR1 MNHNS, CDR2 SASEGT. The ends were cut back, 2 bases at V and 4 bases at J, with 15 bases in the middle. The CDR3 sequence is 15 residues long. The CDR3 nucleotides read TGTGCCAGCAGTGAACTTTCCCGAGGAACTTACGAGCAGTACGTC. Protein sequence: CASSELSRGTYEQYV.

The gene calls are TRBV2 and TRBJ1-2; D gene unclear. The CDR3 has 13 residues. CDR1 is SNHLY and CDR2 is FYNNEI in the germline V gene. With 6 bases removed from V and 2 bases from J, the gap between germline ends came to 10 bases. CDR3 loop: CASSPGMNYGYTF. CDR3 sequence (DNA): TGTGCCAGCAGCCCCGGGATGAACTATGGCTACACCTTC.